These T cell receptor beta chains were read from a single sample in a study of blood T cell repertoires in COVID-19. The method was immunoSEQ multiplex PCR; TCRdb's version includes in-frame clones alone and lacks a portion of them. This table holds approximately 99,000 clones, 87% found once. Source material: peripheral blood. These receptors came from a human donor in a cohort sampled during active COVID-19. Both conserved end residues are part of each CDR3. Each record gives: CDR3 protein, CDR3 DNA, CDR3 length, clone size, V gene, J gene, D gene. The D gene is left open where the match is weak. Clone sizes are given selectively: once, few, many, or a class where the clone is expanded.

CDR3aa: CASSRGAGYNSPLHF
CDR3nt: TGTGCCAGTAGTAGGGGCGCGGGATATAATTCACCCCTCCACTTT
len: 15
abundance: -
v_gene: TRBV19
j_gene: TRBJ1-6
d_gene: -

CDR3aa: CASSPFPSSYNEQFF
CDR3nt: TGTGCCAGCAGCCCCTTCCCGAGCTCCTACAATGAGCAGTTCTTC
len: 15
abundance: -
v_gene: TRBV27
j_gene: TRBJ2-1
d_gene: -

CDR3aa: CASSLVLGGEKLFF
CDR3nt: TGTGCCAGCAGCTTAGTGCTGGGGGGGGAAAAACTGTTTTTT
len: 14
abundance: -
v_gene: TRBV7-2
j_gene: TRBJ1-4
d_gene: -

CDR3aa: CASSPSGRQGAVEQFF
CDR3nt: TGTGCCAGCAGCCCCAGCGGAAGACAGGGGGCCGTTGAGCAGTTCTTC
len: 16
abundance: -
v_gene: TRBV7-9
j_gene: TRBJ2-1
d_gene: TRBD1

CDR3aa: CASSTTRGTGNTIYF
CDR3nt: TGTGCCAGCAGCACGACCAGGGGAACTGGAAACACCATATATTTT
len: 15
abundance: -
v_gene: TRBV9
j_gene: TRBJ1-3
d_gene: -

CDR3aa: CASSLEGGEKNYGYTF
CDR3nt: TGCGCCAGCAGCTTGGAGGGAGGGGAGAAGAACTATGGCTACACCTTC
len: 16
abundance: -
v_gene: TRBV5-1
j_gene: TRBJ1-2
d_gene: -

CDR3aa: CASSVGASGRGDNEQFF
CDR3nt: TGTGCCAGCAGCGTAGGGGCTAGCGGGAGGGGGGACAATGAGCAGTTCTTC
len: 17
abundance: -
v_gene: TRBV9
j_gene: TRBJ2-1
d_gene: TRBD2

CDR3aa: CASSGGHNYEQYF
CDR3nt: TGTGCCAGCAGTGGGGGACACAACTACGAGCAGTACTTC
len: 13
abundance: -
v_gene: TRBV2
j_gene: TRBJ2-7
d_gene: -

CDR3aa: CAISESPGMSEAFF
CDR3nt: TGTGCCATCAGTGAGTCCCCAGGGATGAGTGAAGCTTTCTTT
len: 14
abundance: -
v_gene: TRBV10-3
j_gene: TRBJ1-1
d_gene: -

CDR3aa: CASSLTGSPDTQYF
CDR3nt: TGCGCCAGCAGCTTGACGGGTAGCCCAGATACGCAGTATTTT
len: 14
abundance: -
v_gene: TRBV5-1
j_gene: TRBJ2-3
d_gene: -

CDR3aa: CSGGGEEKLFF
CDR3nt: TGCAGTGGCGGGGGCGAGGAAAAACTGTTTTTT
len: 11
abundance: -
v_gene: TRBV20-1
j_gene: TRBJ1-4
d_gene: -

CDR3aa: CASSLGPGQGLLAGGYEQYF
CDR3nt: TGTGCCAGCAGTCTGGGACCGGGACAGGGTTTACTAGCGGGAGGTTACGAGCAGTACTTC
len: 20
abundance: -
v_gene: TRBV6-2/TRBV6-3
j_gene: TRBJ2-7
d_gene: TRBD2

CDR3aa: CSASFFGQRDSKANTGELFF
CDR3nt: TGCAGTGCTAGTTTCTTTGGCCAGAGAGACAGCAAAGCGAACACCGGGGAGCTGTTTTTT
len: 20
abundance: -
v_gene: TRBV20-1
j_gene: TRBJ2-2
d_gene: -

CDR3aa: CASSQLAGGSYEQYF
CDR3nt: TGTGCCAGCAGCCAACTTGCGGGAGGGTCCTACGAGCAGTACTTC
len: 15
abundance: -
v_gene: TRBV3-1/TRBV3-2
j_gene: TRBJ2-7
d_gene: TRBD2

CDR3aa: CSVRQGEYEQFF
CDR3nt: TGCAGCGTTAGACAGGGCGAATATGAGCAGTTCTTC
len: 12
abundance: few
v_gene: TRBV29-1
j_gene: TRBJ2-1
d_gene: TRBD1

CDR3aa: CASSLKPQGQSYGYTF
CDR3nt: TGTGCCAGCAGCTTGAAGCCCCAGGGACAGAGCTATGGCTACACCTTC
len: 16
abundance: -
v_gene: TRBV5-4
j_gene: TRBJ1-2
d_gene: TRBD1

CDR3aa: CASSSLAQYSNQPQHF
CDR3nt: TGTGCCAGCAGTTCCCTAGCACAATATAGCAATCAGCCCCAGCATTTT
len: 16
abundance: -
v_gene: TRBV6-5
j_gene: TRBJ1-5
d_gene: -

CDR3aa: CASSTTLLGVGELFF
CDR3nt: TGTGCCAGCAGCACGACCCTTTTGGGAGTCGGGGAGCTGTTTTTT
len: 15
abundance: -
v_gene: TRBV6-2/TRBV6-3
j_gene: TRBJ2-2
d_gene: -

CDR3aa: CASSLAGQGNSPLHF
CDR3nt: TGTGCCAGCAGCTTGGCGGGACAGGGGAACTCACCCCTCCACTTT
len: 15
abundance: -
v_gene: TRBV5-4
j_gene: TRBJ1-6
d_gene: TRBD1

CDR3aa: CASSGAGGLTDTQYF
CDR3nt: TGTGCCAGCAGCGGGGCGGGAGGCCTCACAGATACGCAGTATTTT
len: 15
abundance: -
v_gene: TRBV7-8
j_gene: TRBJ2-3
d_gene: TRBD2

CDR3aa: CASSPGQVEQFF
CDR3nt: TGTGCCAGTAGTCCGGGACAGGTTGAGCAGTTCTTC
len: 12
abundance: -
v_gene: TRBV19
j_gene: TRBJ2-1
d_gene: TRBD1

CDR3aa: CASSILQANTGELFF
CDR3nt: TGTGCCAGCAGTATATTACAAGCGAACACCGGGGAGCTGTTTTTT
len: 15
abundance: -
v_gene: TRBV27
j_gene: TRBJ2-2
d_gene: -

CDR3aa: CASSVASGGGDEQYF
CDR3nt: TGTGCCAGCAGCGTAGCTTCAGGGGGCGGGGACGAGCAGTACTTC
len: 15
abundance: -
v_gene: TRBV9
j_gene: TRBJ2-7
d_gene: TRBD1

CDR3aa: CASSNLLAGQETQYF
CDR3nt: TGTGCCAGCAGTAACTTACTAGCGGGCCAAGAGACCCAGTACTTC
len: 15
abundance: -
v_gene: TRBV6-5
j_gene: TRBJ2-5
d_gene: TRBD2

CDR3aa: CASSVDGRGNQPQHF
CDR3nt: TGTGCCAGCAGCGTAGACGGGCGGGGCAATCAGCCCCAGCATTTT
len: 15
abundance: -
v_gene: TRBV9
j_gene: TRBJ1-5
d_gene: -

CDR3aa: CASSVGELPETQYF
CDR3nt: TGTGCCAGCAGTGTCGGGGAACTTCCAGAGACCCAGTACTTC
len: 14
abundance: -
v_gene: TRBV2
j_gene: TRBJ2-5
d_gene: -

CDR3aa: CATSRGDRRYGYTF
CDR3nt: TGTGCCACCAGCAGAGGGGACAGAAGGTATGGCTACACCTTC
len: 14
abundance: once
v_gene: TRBV15
j_gene: TRBJ1-2
d_gene: TRBD1

CDR3aa: CASSLERTGGYGYTF
CDR3nt: TGTGCCAGCAGCTTAGAGAGGACAGGGGGCTATGGCTACACCTTC
len: 15
abundance: once
v_gene: TRBV11-2
j_gene: TRBJ1-2
d_gene: TRBD1

CDR3aa: CASSQVHGTYEQYF
CDR3nt: TGCGCCAGCAGCCAAGTTCACGGGACCTACGAGCAGTACTTC
len: 14
abundance: -
v_gene: TRBV4-3
j_gene: TRBJ2-7
d_gene: -

CDR3aa: CASSFGGGTYNEQFF
CDR3nt: TGTGCCAGCAGTTTTGGGGGAGGGACCTACAATGAGCAGTTCTTC
len: 15
abundance: once
v_gene: TRBV27
j_gene: TRBJ2-1
d_gene: TRBD2

CDR3aa: CASSLGEVGQFF
CDR3nt: TGTGCCAGCAGCTTGGGAGAAGTCGGGCAGTTCTTC
len: 12
abundance: -
v_gene: TRBV5-4
j_gene: TRBJ2-1
d_gene: -

CDR3aa: CASTRPGRGPPGEQFF
CDR3nt: TGTGCCAGTACCCGGCCCGGGAGGGGGCCGCCTGGTGAGCAGTTCTTC
len: 16
abundance: -
v_gene: TRBV19
j_gene: TRBJ2-1
d_gene: -

CDR3aa: CSASWTGGGTDTQYF
CDR3nt: TGCAGTGCTAGTTGGACAGGGGGCGGAACAGATACGCAGTATTTT
len: 15
abundance: -
v_gene: TRBV20-1
j_gene: TRBJ2-3
d_gene: TRBD1

CDR3aa: CASSWRDSIYNEQFF
CDR3nt: TGTGCCAGCAGCTGGCGGGACAGCATCTACAATGAGCAGTTCTTC
len: 15
abundance: -
v_gene: TRBV7-8
j_gene: TRBJ2-1
d_gene: -

CDR3aa: CASRSLGSSYEQYF
CDR3nt: TGTGCCAGCAGATCATTGGGCTCCTCCTACGAGCAGTACTTC
len: 14
abundance: few
v_gene: TRBV11-2
j_gene: TRBJ2-7
d_gene: -

CDR3aa: CASSLDPSGRWSYEQYF
CDR3nt: TGTGCCAGCAGCTTGGATCCCAGCGGGAGGTGGTCCTACGAGCAGTACTTC
len: 17
abundance: -
v_gene: TRBV5-6
j_gene: TRBJ2-7
d_gene: TRBD2

CDR3aa: CASSHNRGGYTF
CDR3nt: TGTGCCAGCAGTCATAACAGGGGAGGCTACACCTTC
len: 12
abundance: -
v_gene: TRBV28
j_gene: TRBJ1-2
d_gene: TRBD1

CDR3aa: CASSQGRDRFYEQYF
CDR3nt: TGTGCCAGCAGCCAAGGGCGGGACAGGTTCTACGAGCAGTACTTC
len: 15
abundance: -
v_gene: TRBV3-1/TRBV3-2
j_gene: TRBJ2-7
d_gene: TRBD1

CDR3aa: CATSDSRQGGQETQYF
CDR3nt: TGTGCCACCAGTGATTCCCGTCAGGGGGGCCAAGAGACCCAGTACTTC
len: 16
abundance: -
v_gene: TRBV24-1
j_gene: TRBJ2-5
d_gene: -

CDR3aa: CASSLVGQLPGNTIYF
CDR3nt: TGCGCCAGCAGCTTGGTTGGGCAGCTACCTGGAAACACCATATATTTT
len: 16
abundance: -
v_gene: TRBV5-1
j_gene: TRBJ1-3
d_gene: -

CDR3aa: CASSVGPYTDTQYF
CDR3nt: TGTGCCAGCAGCGTAGGGCCTTACACAGATACGCAGTATTTT
len: 14
abundance: -
v_gene: TRBV9
j_gene: TRBJ2-3
d_gene: -

CDR3aa: CASSRGGARTGELFF
CDR3nt: TGTGCCAGCTCTCGAGGGGGGGCGCGCACCGGGGAGCTGTTTTTT
len: 15
abundance: many
v_gene: TRBV3-1/TRBV3-2
j_gene: TRBJ2-2
d_gene: -

CDR3aa: CASSLGLVMTSGGFYEQYF
CDR3nt: TGTGCCAGCAGCTTGGGTTTGGTTATGACTAGCGGGGGGTTCTACGAGCAGTACTTC
len: 19
abundance: -
v_gene: TRBV5-6
j_gene: TRBJ2-7
d_gene: TRBD2

CDR3aa: CASSFPGAKPTYEQYF
CDR3nt: TGTGCCAGCAGCTTCCCAGGGGCCAAACCGACCTACGAGCAGTACTTC
len: 16
abundance: once
v_gene: TRBV7-9
j_gene: TRBJ2-7
d_gene: -

CDR3aa: CASSLGTGVSPLHF
CDR3nt: TGTGCCAGCAGTTTGGGGACAGGGGTTTCACCCCTCCACTTT
len: 14
abundance: -
v_gene: TRBV27
j_gene: TRBJ1-6
d_gene: TRBD1

CDR3aa: CASRSQALGNTIYF
CDR3nt: TGTGCCAGCAGATCACAGGCGCTTGGAAACACCATATATTTT
len: 14
abundance: -
v_gene: TRBV6-5
j_gene: TRBJ1-3
d_gene: -

CDR3aa: CSVEITGGWGEKLFF
CDR3nt: TGCAGCGTGGAAATAACAGGGGGCTGGGGTGAAAAACTGTTTTTT
len: 15
abundance: -
v_gene: TRBV29-1
j_gene: TRBJ1-4
d_gene: TRBD1

CDR3aa: CASSILSQPQHF
CDR3nt: TGTGCCAGTAGTATTCTATCTCAGCCCCAGCATTTT
len: 12
abundance: once
v_gene: TRBV19
j_gene: TRBJ1-5
d_gene: -

CDR3aa: CASTDRVEGGYTF
CDR3nt: TGTGCCAGCACTGACAGGGTTGAGGGTGGCTACACCTTC
len: 13
abundance: -
v_gene: TRBV28
j_gene: TRBJ1-2
d_gene: TRBD1

CDR3aa: CASTRWGTLSSGNTIYF
CDR3nt: TGTGCCAGCACTAGGTGGGGGACACTGAGCTCTGGAAACACCATATATTTT
len: 17
abundance: -
v_gene: TRBV2
j_gene: TRBJ1-3
d_gene: -

CDR3aa: CASSLEQGNTEAFF
CDR3nt: TGTGCCAGCAGCTTAGAACAGGGGAACACTGAAGCTTTCTTT
len: 14
abundance: -
v_gene: TRBV7-2
j_gene: TRBJ1-1
d_gene: -

CDR3aa: CASSSGQGSTDTQYF
CDR3nt: TGTGCCAGCAGCTCCGGACAGGGGAGCACAGATACGCAGTATTTT
len: 15
abundance: -
v_gene: TRBV7-2
j_gene: TRBJ2-3
d_gene: TRBD1

CDR3aa: CASSPVYSGINEQFF
CDR3nt: TGTGCCAGCAGTCCGGTTTATAGCGGGATAAATGAGCAGTTCTTC
len: 15
abundance: -
v_gene: TRBV6-2/TRBV6-3
j_gene: TRBJ2-1
d_gene: TRBD2